The 19 T cell receptor beta chains below were found in one sample sequenced in a study of siplizumab effects on memory and regulatory T cells. The protocol was immunoSEQ multiplex PCR, while the TCRdb copy is restricted to in-frame clones and leaves out a portion. The sample yields about 56,000 clones, around 97% seen once. Sequencing used naive CD8+ T cells sorted from blood. These receptors came from a human donor in good health.

The CDR3 sequence: CASSLVSYWREDPPKQFF. The CDR3, as DNA: TGTGCCAGCAGCTTAGTATCTTACTGGCGGGAGGACCCCCCTAAGCAGTTCTTC. The rearrangement joins TRBV7-8 to TRBJ2-1; 8 bases line up with TRBD2. This CDR3 spans 18 amino acids. The germline V gene encodes CDR1 SGHVS and CDR2 FQNEAQ. V gave up 1 base and J gave up 11 bases; unmatched junction bases: 19. The full variable domain, with the rest looked up from reference TRBV7-8 and TRBJ2-1, is GAGVSQSPRYKVAKRGQDVALRCDPISGHVSLFWYQQALGQGPEFLTYFQNEAQLDKSGLPSDRFFAERPEGSVSTLKIQRTQQEDSAVYLCASSLVSYWREDPPKQFFGPGTRLTVL.

Here the CDR3 reads CASSLTGGMSYNEQFF. Written as DNA, the CDR3 is TGTGCCAGCAGTTTAACAGGGGGTATGTCCTACAATGAGCAGTTCTTC. The chain carries TRBV27 and TRBJ2-1, with TRBD1 matching 8 bases. CDR1 is MNHEY and CDR2 is SMNVEV in the germline V gene (reference sequence). There are 16 residues in the CDR3. After removal of 2 bases from V and 1 base from J, the junction contained 4 bases not matched to a gene.

The chain carries TRBV25-1 and TRBJ2-3; 11 positions match TRBD2. The J segment lost 0 bases and the V segment lost 6 bases, leaving 2 bases of the junction unmatched. This CDR3 is 15 amino acids long. The germline gives CDR1 MGHDK, CDR2 SYGVNS. CDR3 protein: CASRGLAGSTDTQYF. The DNA for the CDR3 is TGTGCCAGCAGAGGACTAGCGGGTAGCACAGATACGCAGTATTTT.

This chain links TRBV28 with TRBJ2-2; D might be TRBD2 (5 bases). The germline gives CDR1 MDHEN, CDR2 SYDVKM. The ends were cut back, 3 bases at V and 1 base at J, with 6 bases in the middle. This CDR3 contains 14 residues. The DNA for the CDR3 is TGTGCCAGCAGTTTTGGAGGGAACACCGGGGAGCTGTTTTTT. Its protein product is CASSFGGNTGELFF.

The chain couples TRBV11-3 to TRBJ2-7, with TRBD1 matching 8 bases. The CDR3 is 17 residues long. Per the germline V gene, CDR1 is SGHNT and CDR2 is YENEEA. V was pared by 4 bases and J by 0 bases, with 11 bases of the junction left unmatched. CDR3 sequence (DNA): TGTGCCAGCAGCTCCTACCAAGGGACAGGCAGCTCCTACGAGCAGTACTTC. Its translation: CASSSYQGTGSSYEQYF.

The genes are TRBV19 and TRBJ2-1, with TRBD2 matching over 8 bases. V gave up 3 bases and J gave up 5 bases; unmatched junction bases: 9. The CDR3 loop spans 16 amino acids. Germline V gives CDR1 LNHDA, CDR2 SQIVND (reference sequence). The CDR3 protein is CASSIMGSGAHNEQFF. The DNA for the CDR3 is TGTGCCAGTAGTATTATGGGTAGCGGGGCCCACAATGAGCAGTTCTTC.

The chain employs TRBV7-8 and TRBJ2-5; no definite D call. Trimming shortened V by 5 bases and J by 1 base, and 8 bases separated the two germline ends. Germline V gene sequence: CDR1 SGHVS, CDR2 FQNEAQ. The CDR3 runs 13 residues. The CDR3 DNA reads as TGTGCCAGCAGCCCAAACATCCAAGAGACCCAGTACTTC. Its protein is CASSPNIQETQYF. Based on the CDR3 plus reference TRBV7-8 and TRBJ2-5, the full variable domain is GAGVSQSPRYKVAKRGQDVALRCDPISGHVSLFWYQQALGQGPEFLTYFQNEAQLDKSGLPSDRFFAERPEGSVSTLKIQRTQQEDSAVYLCASSPNIQETQYFGPGTRLLVL.

The chain is built from TRBV7-9 and TRBJ2-1, with D unresolved. Germline CDR1 and CDR2: SEHNR and FQNEAQ (reference sequence). There are 12 residues in the CDR3. Deletions cut 1 base from V and 5 bases from J, with 3 bases between. DNA of the CDR3: TGTGCCAGCAGCTTAGGGAACAATGAGCAGTTCTTC. Protein: CASSLGNNEQFF.

This chain connects TRBV5-6 to TRBJ2-7, with D perhaps TRBD1 or TRBD2 (7 bases each). Germline V gene sequence: CDR1 SGHDT, CDR2 YYEEEE. This CDR3 has 16 amino acids. Trimming removed 4 bases from V and 2 bases from J, with 19 bases in between. In DNA form, the CDR3 reads TGTGCCAGCAGCCCCAGAGGGGGCGGGAGTCCCTACGAGCAGTACTTC. Residues: CASSPRGGGSPYEQYF.

The genes are TRBV7-2 and TRBJ2-7; the D is unclear. The CDR3 totals 14 residues. V was shortened by 1 base and J by 2 bases, with 9 bases between the two germline ends. Germline V gene lookup returns CDR1 SGHTA and CDR2 FQGNSA. In DNA, the CDR3 is TGTGCCAGCAGCTTAGGCCCGGAAGCCTACGAGCAGTACTTC. This sequence encodes CASSLGPEAYEQYF.

V gene TRBV4-3 combines with J gene TRBJ2-1; 7 bases match TRBD1. Germline trimming cut 1 base from V and 5 bases from J; bases unmatched to any gene: 2. This CDR3 spans 14 amino acids. Germline V gene sequence: CDR1 LGHNA, CDR2 YSLEER. The CDR3 loop reads CASSQGTGNNEQFF. In DNA, the CDR3 is TGCGCCAGCAGCCAAGGGACAGGTAACAATGAGCAGTTCTTC.

The V call is TRBV7-9, the J call TRBJ2-5; no clear D gene. The CDR3 is made up of 13 amino acids. V lost 4 bases to trimming and J lost 5 bases, with 11 bases between them. Per germline, CDR1 SEHNR and CDR2 FQNEAQ (reference sequence). The CDR3 region is CASSSSDGETQYF. DNA of the CDR3: TGTGCCAGCAGCTCCTCTGACGGGGAGACCCAGTACTTC.

This chain's CDR3 is CASSWDRGNEQFF. Written as DNA, the CDR3 is TGTGCCAGCAGCTGGGACCGAGGGAATGAGCAGTTCTTC. The chain couples TRBV5-8 to TRBJ2-1; D may correspond to TRBD1 or TRBD2 (5 bases each). V shed 3 bases and J shed 7 bases, with 11 bases lying between them. In germline, CDR1 is SGHTS, CDR2 YDEGEE. The CDR3 runs 13 residues.

This chain joins TRBV6-5 and TRBJ2-7; D may correspond to TRBD1 or TRBD2 (5 bases each). This CDR3 region has 15 residues. Germline CDR1 reads MNHEY; CDR2 reads SVGAGI. The V and J ends lost 4 bases and 5 bases respectively, with 18 bases between them. This CDR3 reads CASSSPRAGTHEQYF. The CDR3, as DNA: TGTGCCAGCAGTTCACCTAGGGCCGGGACCCACGAGCAGTACTTC.

The V and J genes are TRBV28 and TRBJ2-5; a possible D gene is TRBD1 (5 bases). V shed 5 bases and J shed 5 bases, with 9 bases lying between them. Germline values: CDR1 MDHEN, CDR2 SYDVKM. The CDR3 spans 12 residues. CDR3 sequence reads: CASSPPGETQYF. The DNA of the CDR3 is TGTGCCAGCAGTCCCCCAGGGGAGACCCAGTACTTC.

This chain connects TRBV27 to TRBJ2-1; possibly TRBD2 for D (6 bases). CDR3 length: 15 residues. The germline V gene has CDR1 MNHEY and CDR2 SMNVEV (reference sequence). Trimming took 5 bases from V and 5 from J, leaving 16 bases between them. CDR3 residues: CASSRRDAAHNEQFF. The CDR3 DNA is TGTGCCAGCAGTAGGAGGGACGCAGCACACAATGAGCAGTTCTTC.

The J gene is TRBJ2-7, the V gene TRBV6-1; D ambiguous. Germline-derived CDR1 and CDR2 are MNHNS and SASEGT. The CDR3 spans 14 residues. Trimming removed 2 bases at V and 7 bases at J, with 15 bases between. The CDR3 region has the DNA TGTGCCAGCAGTGAATCGTCCCCGGACCGAGAGCAGTACTTC. This translates into CASSESSPDREQYF.

The J gene is TRBJ1-1, the V gene TRBV6-5; D not certain. CDR3 size: 13 residues. V shed 2 bases and J shed 7 bases, with 11 bases lying between them. Germline loops: CDR1 MNHEY, CDR2 SVGAGI. The CDR3 loop reads CASSYGIGGEAFF. The CDR3 DNA reads TGTGCCAGCAGTTACGGTATCGGCGGTGAAGCTTTCTTT.

The V and J genes are TRBV27 and TRBJ2-7; 11 bases are a match to TRBD2. Germline trimming cut 10 bases from V and 6 bases from J; bases unmatched to any gene: 8. Per germline, CDR1 MNHEY and CDR2 SMNVEV (reference sequence). The CDR3 is 13 amino acids. The CDR3 DNA reads as TGTGCCACCGGGGGTCTAGCGGGAGGCGAGCAGTACTTC. It codes for CATGGLAGGEQYF.